Following are 26 T cell receptor beta chains from one sample sequenced in a study of CD8 T cells in ankylosing spondylitis. TCRdb itself ran the 5' RACE reads through MiXCR, one entry per CDR3 protein. The sample contains 210,000 or so distinct CDR3 sequences, about a quarter of which appear only once. Sequenced input: blood, either unsorted or a sorted T cell fraction (not recorded which). The receptor set was obtained from a male donor with ankylosing spondylitis or in good health (not recorded which).

Points on this clonotype: The missing conserved phenylalanine or tryptophan at the end of this CDR3 makes a read error likely. This chain uses TRBV20-1 with TRBJ2-7, with D possibly matching TRBD2 (5 bases). Trimming removed 5 bases at V and 2 bases at J, with 22 bases between. The germline CDR1 and CDR2 sequences are DFQATT and SNEGSKA (reference sequence). CDR3 length: 16 residues. In DNA, the CDR3 is TGCAGTGCTCCTACGACGTCTAGCATCTATACCTACGAGCAGTACCTC. This codes for CSAPTTSSIYTYEQYL.

This chain joins TRBV20-1 and TRBJ1-3; D ambiguous. There are 16 residues in the CDR3. Between the trimmed V and J ends, which lost 0 bases and 8 bases, there was a span of 20 bases. Germline V CDR1 and CDR2: DFQATT, SNEGSKA (reference sequence). Here the CDR3 DNA reads TGCAGTGCTAGAGATCAGGCAGGTTCCAACGGGGACACCATATATTTT. Amino acids: CSARDQAGSNGDTIYF.

The sample holds many counts of this clonotype. The chain recombines TRBV6-1 with TRBJ1-5; D uncertain. The CDR3 spans 14 residues. Trimming left V 0 bases short and J 4 bases short, with 7 bases between. Germline CDR1 and CDR2: MNHNS and SASEGT. DNA for the CDR3: TGTGCCAGCAGTGAAGCGGGCCGGAATCAGCCCCAGCATTTT. It yields the protein CASSEAGRNQPQHF.

There are many counts of this clonotype. The rearrangement links TRBV7-3 to TRBJ2-3, with TRBD2 matching over 11 bases. This CDR3 region has 16 residues. The germline gives CDR1 SGHTA, CDR2 FQGTGA. V dropped 5 bases and J dropped 2; count of bases not matched to a gene: 6. CDR3 in amino acids: CASSPGTSGDTDTQYF. DNA for the CDR3: TGTGCCAGCAGCCCCGGGACTAGCGGAGACACAGATACGCAGTATTTT.

This clonotype was counted at least ten times. The J gene is TRBJ2-1, the V gene TRBV14; no clear D gene. V lost 6 bases to trimming and J lost 5 bases, with 17 bases between them. The CDR3 runs 15 residues. CDR1 is SGHDN, CDR2 FVKESK, per germline. The CDR3 protein is CASSRSMGRHNEQFF. CDR3 bases: TGTGCCAGCAGTCGGAGTATGGGTCGCCACAATGAGCAGTTCTTC.

This clonotype showed up many times. This chain uses TRBV21-1 with TRBJ1-1; TRBD1, the table's D call, lacks a check against the DNA. TRBV21-1 is marked as a pseudogene. The length of the CDR3 is 17 residues. The CDR3 DNA is TGTGCCAGCAGCAAAGGGGCGGGGGCGCGCTGGGACACTGAAGCTTTCTTT. Translated: CASSKGAGARWDTEAFF.

This clonotype came up many times. CDR3 in amino acids: CASSQHPAGSGNEQFF. The CDR3 bases are TGTGCCAGCAGCCAACATCCAGCCGGGTCGGGCAATGAGCAGTTCTTC. The chain couples TRBV6-1 to TRBJ2-1; no reliable D call. Germline-derived CDR1 and CDR2 are MNHNS and SASEGT. Between the trimmed V and J ends, which lost 6 bases and 6 bases, there was a span of 21 bases. The CDR3 contains 16 residues.

This chain links TRBV7-2 with TRBJ1-2, with D possibly matching TRBD1 (5 bases). This CDR3 has 14 residues. V lost 4 bases and J lost 3, with 12 bases in between. Germline assignment: CDR1 SGHTA and CDR2 FQGNSA. This CDR3 reads CASSSSGTDYGYTF. The DNA of the CDR3 is TGTGCCAGCAGCTCGTCCGGGACCGACTATGGCTACACCTTC.

This chain joins TRBV20-1 and TRBJ2-5; unclear D gene. The V and J ends lost 4 bases and 3 bases respectively, with 12 bases between them. There are 13 residues in the CDR3. CDR1 and CDR2 (germline): DFQATT, SNEGSKA (reference sequence). Written as DNA, the CDR3 is TGCAGTGCTAAGAAATCGGCAGAAGAGACCCAGTACTTC. Translation: CSAKKSAEETQYF.

As for this clonotype: Just one base apart from a much larger clone, this may be a read error. The chain is built from TRBV10-3 and TRBJ1-6; 9 nucleotides match TRBD1. The CDR3 totals 14 residues. Germline CDR1 and CDR2: ENHRY and SYGVKD. This chain's CDR3 is CAIRGTGINSPFHF. DNA of the CDR3: TGTGCCATCAGAGGGACAGGGATCAATTCACCCTTCCACTTT.

The J gene is TRBJ2-5, the V gene TRBV11-2; 8 positions match TRBD1. J gave up 5 bases and V 1 base, and 6 bases lay outside the gene matches. CDR3 length: 15 amino acids. The germline CDR1 and CDR2 sequences are SGHAT and FQNNGV. The CDR3 region has the DNA TGTGCCAGCAGCTTAGCCGACAGGGGCGGCGAGACCCAGTACTTC. Amino acids: CASSLADRGGETQYF. The complete variable domain, with remaining parts taken from reference TRBV11-2 and TRBJ2-5, reads EAGVAQSPRYKIIEKRQSVAFWCNPISGHATLYWYQQILGQGPKLLIQFQNNGVVDDSQLPKDRFSAERLKGVDSTLKIQPAKLEDSAVYLCASSLADRGGETQYFGPGTRLLVL.

This clonotype was found a few times. This sequence joins TRBV29-1 and TRBJ2-7; D is tentatively TRBD1 or TRBD2 (5 bases each). The CDR3 is made up of 12 amino acids. Trimming cost V 4 bases and J 2 bases, with 9 bases left between them. Per germline, CDR1 SQVTM and CDR2 ANQGSEA. Here the CDR3 reads CSVGDGTYEQYF. The CDR3 nucleotides are TGCAGCGTTGGGGACGGGACCTACGAGCAGTACTTC.

This clonotype was observed a few times. V gene TRBV4-2 combines with J gene TRBJ2-2, with D perhaps matching TRBD1 (6 bases). Trimming stripped 0 bases from V and 0 bases from J, with 8 bases between. The CDR3 has 16 residues. The germline gives CDR1 LGHNA, CDR2 YNFKEQ. Here the CDR3 reads CASSQDQGSNTGELFF. The CDR3 coding sequence is TGTGCCAGCAGCCAAGATCAGGGGTCGAACACCGGGGAGCTGTTTTTT.

This clonotype was counted ten times or more. The chain is built from TRBV6-1 and TRBJ1-1; no clear D. The germline V gene has CDR1 MNHNS and CDR2 SASEGT. This CDR3 spans 12 amino acids. Trimming stripped 5 bases from V and 8 bases from J, with 12 bases between. The CDR3 region has the DNA TGTGCCAGCAGTCTAGTCACGGTCGAAGCTTTCTTT. Residues: CASSLVTVEAFF.

There are many counts of this clonotype. The gene calls are TRBV5-1 and TRBJ2-7; possibly TRBD2 for D (5 bases). This CDR3 contains 12 residues. Per the germline V gene, CDR1 is SGHRS and CDR2 is YFSETQ. Deletions cut 4 bases from V and 7 bases from J, with 12 bases between. The DNA for the CDR3 is TGCGCCAGCAGCCCACCCCCGGGAGAGCAGTACTTC. It specifies CASSPPPGEQYF.

Only a few counts were recorded for this clonotype. This rearrangement joins TRBV20-1 to TRBJ2-7; D possibly corresponds to TRBD2 (7 bases). The germline CDR1 and CDR2 sequences are DFQATT and SNEGSKA (reference sequence). The length of the CDR3 is 14 residues. V lost 5 bases and J lost 5, with 19 bases in between. CDR3 amino acids: CSAADSAGAHEQYF. The CDR3 DNA reads as TGCAGTGCTGCCGATAGCGCGGGGGCCCACGAGCAGTACTTC.

This clonotype occurred a few times. The chain couples TRBV20-1 to TRBJ2-1, with a possible D match to TRBD1 (6 bases). The V gene's germline CDR1 is DFQATT and CDR2 SNEGSKA (reference sequence). There are 13 residues in the CDR3. Trimming removed 3 bases from V and 3 bases from J, with 9 bases in between. CDR3 in DNA: TGCAGTGCTAGTCGGGACAACTACAATGAGCAGTTCTTC. As protein: CSASRDNYNEQFF.

The chain employs TRBV20-1 and TRBJ2-3, with 8 bases identical to TRBD2. The CDR3 runs 15 residues. The trim removed 1 base at V and 0 bases at J, leaving 3 bases unmatched. Germline CDR1 reads DFQATT; CDR2 reads SNEGSKA (reference sequence). The DNA for the CDR3 is TGCAGTGCTAGAGGTGCTAGCGGGAGCACAGATACGCAGTATTTT. This gives the protein CSARGASGSTDTQYF.

This clonotype was counted a few times. The rearrangement links TRBV20-1 to TRBJ2-5; 9 bases are shared with TRBD1. The CDR3 loop spans 15 amino acids. The germline V gene encodes CDR1 DFQATT and CDR2 SNEGSKA (reference sequence). V shed 6 bases, J shed 5 bases, and the junction held 13 bases outside the gene matches. CDR3 DNA sequence: TGCAGTGCACCCGGACAGGGGCGCAAACGGGAGACCCAGTACTTC. Protein sequence: CSAPGQGRKRETQYF.

This clonotype has at least ten counts. This chain uses TRBV12-3 or TRBV12-4 with TRBJ2-1, with D perhaps TRBD1 (6 bases). The CDR3 is 16 amino acids. Trimming left V 4 bases short and J 3 bases short, with 16 bases between. The CDR3 protein is CASSSATGNFYNEQFF. Written as DNA, the CDR3 is TGTGCCAGCAGTTCAGCCACAGGGAACTTCTACAATGAGCAGTTCTTC.

This clonotype was seen repeatedly, ten times or more. The V gene is TRBV5-1, the J gene TRBJ1-2; 7 nucleotides agree with TRBD1. The CDR3 runs 13 residues. CDR1 SGHRS and CDR2 YFSETQ come from the germline V gene. With 2 bases clipped from V and 10 bases from J, the junction kept 8 bases outside the gene matches. The CDR3 DNA follows: TGCGCCAGCAGCTTCACGGGACAGCGGACCTACACCTTC. Encoded protein: CASSFTGQRTYTF.

The V gene is TRBV20-1, the J gene TRBJ1-2; D not certain. Germline CDR1 and CDR2: DFQATT and SNEGSKA (reference sequence). CDR3 length equals 12 residues. Between the trimmed V and J ends, which lost 2 bases and 6 bases, there was a span of 10 bases. The CDR3 here is CSARMGIDGYTF. CDR3 coding DNA: TGCAGTGCTAGAATGGGGATCGATGGCTACACCTTC.

This clonotype occurred many times. This rearrangement joins TRBV18 to TRBJ2-7; D gene ambiguous. CDR1 is KGHSH, CDR2 LQKENI, per germline. V was trimmed by 3 bases and J by 0 bases, leaving 9 bases between them. CDR3 size: 14 residues. CDR3 nucleotide sequence: TGTGCCAGCTCACCGATGGCGGACTCCTACGAGCAGTACTTC. This translates into CASSPMADSYEQYF.

This chain uses TRBV7-3 with TRBJ2-5, with D perhaps being TRBD1 or TRBD2 (5 bases each). The ends were cut back, 3 bases at V and 5 bases at J, with 10 bases in the middle. CDR3 size: 13 residues. Germline V gene sequence: CDR1 SGHTA, CDR2 FQGTGA. The CDR3 DNA reads TGTGCCAGCAGCTTTGGGGGTGGGGAGACCCAGTACTTC. Its translation is CASSFGGGETQYF.

There are many counts of this clonotype. The chain joins TRBV29-1 to TRBJ2-1, with 7 bases identical to TRBD2. Per the germline V gene, CDR1 is SQVTM and CDR2 is ANQGSEA. This CDR3 is built from 13 residues. Losses at the gene ends were 7 bases for V and 4 bases for J; bases not matched to a gene: 7. CDR3 sequence: CSGAGVAYNEQFF. The DNA of the CDR3 is TGCAGCGGGGCGGGAGTCGCATACAATGAGCAGTTCTTC.

This clonotype was found a few times. The chain employs TRBV4-2 and TRBJ2-7; 7 bases are a match to TRBD2. After removal of 3 bases from V and 2 bases from J, the junction contained 7 bases not matched to a gene. The CDR3 covers 15 residues. Germline CDR1 LGHNA, CDR2 YNFKEQ. CDR3 nucleotides: TGTGCCAGCAGCCACCGGGGCGGGGGACCCTACGAGCAGTACTTC. This sequence encodes CASSHRGGGPYEQYF.